Sequencing of this T cell receptor beta chain was carried out in a study of T-cell memory formation after mild COVID-19. On the study more broadly: TCR clustering was largely donor specific. Study results and limitations: Clones which contracted sat mainly in CM and EM if CD4+, and in EMRA if CD8+. Some responding clones appeared in pre-infection memory, suggesting cross-reactive memory joined.

Germline CDR1 KGHDR, CDR2 SFDVKD. This CDR3 is built from 12 residues. The ends were cut back, 5 bases at V and 0 bases at J, with 2 bases in the middle. In TCRdb, the 5' RACE reads were re-called with MiXCR into one record per CDR3 protein. The table has 350,000 to 500,000 distinct CDR3 sequences, about a sixth seen once. This clonotype was recorded many times. Its antigen is unidentified. The sequence was obtained from a man aged 18-30 years who had mild COVID-19 (a few samples of this study predate the infection). Cell type and time point are not known. Source material: PBMCs or a T cell subset sorted from them (not recorded which). The chain joins TRBV24-1 to TRBJ2-3; D uncertain. In DNA, the CDR3 is TGTGCCACCAGTGGGAGCACAGATACGCAGTATTTT. It yields the protein CATSGSTDTQYF.